This is a list of T cell receptor beta chains from one sample in a study of T cells in Graves' hyperthyroidism and ophthalmopathy. In TCRdb, the multiplex PCR reads were re-called with MiXCR into one record per CDR3 protein. The repertoire holds 550,000 to 700,000 distinct CDR3 sequences, with around 42% as singletons. Sequencing was done on a sample of peripheral blood or thyroid tissue (not recorded which). The receptors stem from an adult woman with Graves' disease, either hyperthyroidism or ophthalmopathy (not recorded which). CDR3s include the opening cysteine and the closing phenylalanine or tryptophan. D genes are given only for firm matches. Rows may omit the clone size; those that give it use once, few, many or a size class.

j_call: TRBJ2-5
v_call: TRBV7-8
clone_size: NA
d_call: NA
cdr3_aa: CASSLARGTGEETQYF
cdr3_nt: TGTGCCAGCAGCTTAGCGCGCGGGACCGGGGAAGAGACCCAGTACTTC

j_call: TRBJ2-2
v_call: TRBV2
clone_size: few
d_call: TRBD1
cdr3_aa: CASSVRQGTGELFF
cdr3_nt: TGTGCCAGCAGTGTTAGACAGGGGACCGGGGAGCTGTTTTTT

j_call: TRBJ1-2
v_call: TRBV12-3/TRBV12-4
clone_size: NA
d_call: NA
cdr3_aa: CASSLGPVSTF
cdr3_nt: TGTGCCAGCAGTTTAGGACCAGTCTCCACCTTC

j_call: TRBJ1-3
v_call: TRBV2
clone_size: NA
d_call: NA
cdr3_aa: CASTGTGYEAFFGQGTIYF
cdr3_nt: NA

j_call: TRBJ1-1
v_call: TRBV19
clone_size: NA
d_call: NA
cdr3_aa: CASSMLGRAAFF
cdr3_nt: TGTGCCAGTAGTATGCTGGGCAGGGCCGCTTTCTTT

j_call: TRBJ1-1
v_call: TRBV7-9
clone_size: NA
d_call: TRBD1
cdr3_aa: CASSPTQGARAFF
cdr3_nt: TGTGCCAGCAGCCCTACCCAGGGGGCTCGGGCTTTCTTT

j_call: TRBJ1-5
v_call: TRBV10-3
clone_size: NA
d_call: TRBD1
cdr3_aa: CAISEIWTGESNQHF
cdr3_nt: TGTGCCATCAGTGAGATATGGACAGGGGAAAGCAATCAGCATTTT

j_call: TRBJ1-1
v_call: TRBV29-1
clone_size: many
d_call: NA
cdr3_aa: CSVYPTVYLANTEAFF
cdr3_nt: TGCAGCGTTTACCCAACAGTTTACCTAGCGAACACTGAAGCTTTCTTT

j_call: TRBJ2-5
v_call: TRBV25-1
clone_size: NA
d_call: NA
cdr3_aa: CASSSRATGALEETQYF
cdr3_nt: TGTGCCAGCAGCAGTCGAGCCACGGGAGCCCTGGAAGAGACCCAGTACTTC

j_call: TRBJ2-2
v_call: TRBV2
clone_size: many
d_call: TRBD1
cdr3_aa: CASKVGTDTGELFF
cdr3_nt: TGTGCCAGCAAGGTCGGGACAGACACCGGGGAGCTGTTTTTT

j_call: TRBJ2-5
v_call: TRBV5-1
clone_size: NA
d_call: NA
cdr3_aa: CASSSRKGSEETQYF
cdr3_nt: TGCGCCAGCAGCTCACGAAAGGGAAGCGAAGAGACCCAGTACTTC

j_call: TRBJ1-6
v_call: TRBV5-1
clone_size: NA
d_call: TRBD1
cdr3_aa: CASSLEQGAVVSPLHF
cdr3_nt: TGCGCCAGCAGCTTGGAGCAGGGGGCCGTGGTTTCACCCCTCCACTTT

j_call: TRBJ1-5
v_call: TRBV11-2
clone_size: many
d_call: TRBD1
cdr3_aa: CASRRTGVGQPQHF
cdr3_nt: TGTGCCAGCAGACGGACAGGGGTTGGGCAGCCCCAGCATTTT

j_call: TRBJ2-7
v_call: TRBV20-1
clone_size: NA
d_call: NA
cdr3_aa: CSARDFSGTTYEQYF
cdr3_nt: TGCAGTGCTAGAGATTTCAGCGGGACAACCTACGAGCAGTACTTC

j_call: TRBJ2-2
v_call: TRBV9
clone_size: many
d_call: NA
cdr3_aa: CASSLGSGAYVPGELFF
cdr3_nt: TGTGCCAGCAGCCTAGGATCCGGGGCGTATGTCCCCGGGGAGCTGTTTTTT

j_call: TRBJ1-4
v_call: TRBV11-1
clone_size: NA
d_call: TRBD1
cdr3_aa: CASSLSGGWATNEKLFF
cdr3_nt: TGTGCCAGCAGCTTATCAGGGGGATGGGCAACTAATGAAAAACTGTTTTTT

j_call: TRBJ2-6
v_call: TRBV10-3
clone_size: NA
d_call: NA
cdr3_aa: CAIIGVNVLTF
cdr3_nt: TGTGCCATCATCGGGGTCAACGTCCTGACTTTC